Following are 26 T cell receptor beta chains from one sample sequenced in a study of control samples from healthy donors and cancer patients. Produced via immunoSEQ multiplex PCR; TCRdb's table is partial and in-frame only. The sample yields about 120,000 clones, roughly 92% seen once. Material for sequencing was blood. The origin of the receptors is a man aged 18 to 35 in good health.

This clone showed up just once. The CDR3 spells CASSRPGQKNTEAFF. CDR3 DNA: TGCGCCAGCAGCCGGCCAGGACAGAAGAACACTGAAGCTTTCTTT. V and J are TRBV4-1 and TRBJ1-1; tentatively, D is TRBD1 (6 bases). From germline, CDR1 is MGHRA and CDR2 YSYEKL. The CDR3 totals 15 residues. The V and J ends lost 4 bases and 1 base respectively, with 13 bases between them.

This chain connects TRBV6-5 to TRBJ1-5; weak D call: TRBD1 (6 bases). Trimming stripped 5 bases from V and 3 bases from J, with 11 bases between. Germline CDR1 reads MNHEY; CDR2 reads SVGAGI. CDR3 size: 14 residues. CDR3 amino acids: CASSLGQTNQPQHF. The DNA of the CDR3 is TGTGCCAGCAGTCTGGGACAAACCAATCAGCCCCAGCATTTT.

The V and J genes are TRBV3-1 (or the pseudogene TRBV3-2) and TRBJ1-4, with 7 bases that match TRBD1. V was pared by 3 bases and J by 1 base, with 8 bases of the junction left unmatched. This CDR3 comprises 17 residues. Germline CDR1 is LGHDT and CDR2 is YNNKEL (reference sequence). The CDR3 DNA is TGTGCCAGCAGCCAGGCGAGGGGACAGCTAACTAATGAAAAACTGTTTTTT. Amino acid sequence: CASSQARGQLTNEKLFF.

The V and J genes are TRBV19 and TRBJ1-5, with 7 nucleotides matching TRBD1. The CDR3 consists of 17 residues. V was clipped by 5 bases and J by 4 bases; unmatched bases: 14. In germline, CDR1 is LNHDA, CDR2 SQIVND (reference sequence). The CDR3 DNA is TGTGCCAGTAGTTCGGTCCCGGGACAGCTGATTAATCAGCCCCAGCATTTT. It is translated as CASSSVPGQLINQPQHF.

V usage is TRBV3-1 (or the pseudogene TRBV3-2) and J usage is TRBJ1-3, with 8 bases matching TRBD1. After removal of 4 bases from V and 4 bases from J, the junction contained 6 bases not matched to a gene. This CDR3 is built from 15 residues. Germline CDR1 is LGHDT and CDR2 is YNNKEL (reference sequence). CDR3 nucleotides: TGTGCCAGCAGCCTACGCAGGGGGCCGGGAAACACCATATATTTT. It codes for CASSLRRGPGNTIYF.

V usage is TRBV9 and J usage is TRBJ2-3; TRBD1 matches 7 bases. CDR3 length: 15 residues. The V gene's germline CDR1 is SGDLS and CDR2 YYNGEE. Trimming cost V 3 bases and J 0 bases; bases outside gene matches: 4. The CDR3, as DNA: TGTGCCAGCAGCGCCGCGACAGGGAGCACAGATACGCAGTATTTT. Amino acid sequence: CASSAATGSTDTQYF. Together with reference TRBV9 and TRBJ2-3, the CDR3 gives the full variable domain: DSGVTQTPKHLITATGQRVTLRCSPRSGDLSVYWYQQSLDQGLQFLIQYYNGEERAKGNILERFSAQQFPDLHSELNLSSLELGDSALYFCASSAATGSTDTQYFGPGTRLTVL.

The chain has TRBV2 and TRBJ1-1; D gene unclear. Trimming pared 4 bases from V and 0 bases from J, leaving 6 bases between. There are 13 residues in the CDR3. From germline, CDR1 is SNHLY and CDR2 FYNNEI. The DNA of the CDR3 is TGTGCCAGCAGTGTCACGATGAACACTGAAGCTTTCTTT. This encodes CASSVTMNTEAFF.

The CDR3 DNA reads as TGTGCCAGCAGTTACCCGCAGGGGAAGAACTATGGCTACACCTTC. Residues: CASSYPQGKNYGYTF. V usage is TRBV6-7 and J usage is TRBJ1-2, with D possibly matching TRBD1 (6 bases). TRBV6-7 is an ORF, with its function uncertain. The CDR3 consists of 15 residues. Trimming took off 2 bases at V and 2 bases at J, with 12 bases between the two ends.

J is TRBJ1-2 and V is TRBV15, with a tentative D call TRBD1 (5 bases). The CDR3 is 15 amino acids. V lost 0 bases and J 4 bases, leaving 12 bases between the germline ends. Looked up from germline, CDR1 is LNHNV and CDR2 is YYDKDF (reference sequence). CDR3 sequence reads: CATSRDLTEGYGYTF. Written as DNA, the CDR3 is TGTGCCACCAGCAGAGATTTGACAGAGGGCTATGGCTACACCTTC.

This clone was counted once. The chain couples TRBV27 to TRBJ2-7; a weak D match, TRBD1 (6 bases). Trimming took off 2 bases at V and 4 bases at J, with 9 bases between the two ends. From germline, CDR1 is MNHEY and CDR2 SMNVEV (reference sequence). The CDR3 totals 13 residues. The CDR3 coding sequence is TGTGCCAGCAGTTTAATTACAGGGTACGAGCAGTACTTC. Its protein is CASSLITGYEQYF.

This clone has more than one count but fewer than ten. The V call is TRBV28, the J call TRBJ1-2; no firm D call. CDR1 is MDHEN and CDR2 is SYDVKM in the germline V gene. Between the trimmed V and J ends, which lost 2 bases and 6 bases, there was a span of 10 bases. The CDR3 consists of 13 residues. CDR3 residues: CASSLPSVNGYTF. The DNA of the CDR3 is TGTGCCAGCAGTTTACCCAGTGTTAATGGCTACACCTTC.

The chain joins TRBV14 to TRBJ1-2; D call uncertain. V was clipped by 3 bases and J by 3 bases, with 11 bases between them. Germline V gene sequence: CDR1 SGHDN, CDR2 FVKESK. The CDR3 sequence is 14 residues long. CDR3 amino acids: CASSQAAGYYGYTF. In nucleotides, the CDR3 is TGTGCCAGCAGCCAGGCGGCTGGGTACTATGGCTACACCTTC.

This chain connects TRBV6-1 to TRBJ2-1; D call uncertain. Germline V CDR1 and CDR2: MNHNS, SASEGT. V gave up 1 base and J gave up 15 bases, with 16 bases separating them. The CDR3 spans 13 residues. The chain's CDR3 is CASSEGTIDIRFF. The CDR3 nucleotides read TGTGCCAGCAGTGAAGGGACCATAGACATTAGGTTCTTC.

The rearrangement joins TRBV10-3 to TRBJ2-3; D may be TRBD1 or TRBD2 (5 bases each). V lost 10 bases to trimming and J lost 4 bases, with 21 bases between them. Germline lookup yields CDR1 ENHRY and CDR2 SYGVKD. CDR3 length equals 15 residues. The CDR3 loop is CATGARIGEPDTQYF. The CDR3 nucleotides are TGTGCCACCGGGGCCAGAATCGGGGAGCCAGATACGCAGTATTTT.

This clone came up a few times. V and J are TRBV12-2 and TRBJ1-4; TRBD1 reflects the table's D call only, with no check against the DNA. TRBV12-2 is classified as a pseudogene. The CDR3 contains 16 residues. CDR3 residues: CASRLSGQGANEKLFF. The CDR3 DNA reads as TGTGCAAGTCGCTTATCTGGACAGGGGGCTAATGAAAAACTGTTTTTT.

The chain recombines TRBV5-5 with TRBJ2-5, with D tentatively TRBD1 (7 bases). This CDR3 has 15 residues. Germline CDR1 SGHKS, CDR2 YYEKEE (reference sequence). The ends were cut back, 0 bases at V and 4 bases at J, with 13 bases in the middle. CDR3 DNA sequence: TGTGCCAGCAGCTTGGCGCAGGGGGGTGTAGAGACCCAGTACTTC. Amino acid sequence: CASSLAQGGVETQYF.

The chain combines TRBV9 with TRBJ2-6; 9 nucleotides align to TRBD1. The CDR3 has 16 residues. Trimming took 4 bases from V and 4 from J; bases not matched to a gene: 6. Germline V gives CDR1 SGDLS, CDR2 YYNGEE. The chain's CDR3 is CASSSDRGSGANVLTF. In nucleotides, the CDR3 is TGTGCCAGCAGCTCGGACAGGGGCTCAGGGGCCAACGTCCTGACTTTC. Using reference TRBV9 and TRBJ2-6 for the parts outside the CDR3, the full variable domain is DSGVTQTPKHLITATGQRVTLRCSPRSGDLSVYWYQQSLDQGLQFLIQYYNGEERAKGNILERFSAQQFPDLHSELNLSSLELGDSALYFCASSSDRGSGANVLTFGAGSRLTVL.

The chain has TRBV3-1 (or the pseudogene TRBV3-2) and TRBJ1-4; D is ambiguous. The CDR3 is 15 amino acids. Trimming removed 1 base at V and 5 bases at J, with 11 bases between. CDR1 is LGHDT and CDR2 is YNNKEL in the germline V gene (reference sequence). CDR3 sequence reads: CASSQGTGKNEKLFF. CDR3 nucleotides: TGTGCCAGCAGCCAAGGTACCGGGAAAAATGAAAAACTGTTTTTT.

Turning to this clone: The same CDR3 can be traced to other DNA sequences in this sample. This chain links TRBV5-6 with TRBJ2-2; D is undetermined. V was clipped by 1 base and J by 2 bases, with 0 bases between them. Germline V gene data show CDR1 as SGHDT and CDR2 as YYEEEE. The CDR3 runs 12 residues. The CDR3 sequence: CASSLNTGELFF. CDR3 nucleotides: TGTGCCAGCAGCTTGAACACCGGGGAGCTGTTTTTT.

This rearrangement joins TRBV11-2 to TRBJ2-5; D is unresolved. The germline gives CDR1 SGHAT, CDR2 FQNNGV. Trimming stripped 5 bases from V and 5 bases from J, with 18 bases between. The CDR3 is 15 residues long. In nucleotides, the CDR3 is TGTGCCAGCAGCGACCCCGTCTGGGGTGTGGAGACCCAGTACTTC. Translation gives CASSDPVWGVETQYF.

This chain uses TRBV2 with TRBJ1-6; weak D call: TRBD1 (5 bases). The CDR3 is 17 amino acids. Germline-derived CDR1 and CDR2 are SNHLY and FYNNEI. Trimming removed 2 bases from V and 7 bases from J, with 18 bases in between. CDR3 nucleotides: TGTGCCAGCAGTGAAAGGTGGGGCGCGCCCTTAAATTCACCCCTCCACTTT. It translates to CASSERWGAPLNSPLHF. Full variable domain (rest looked up from reference TRBV2 and TRBJ1-6): EPEVTQTPSHQVTQMGQEVILRCVPISNHLYFYWYRQILGQKVEFLVSFYNNEISEKSEIFDDQFSVERPDGSNFTLKIRSTKLEDSAMYFCASSERWGAPLNSPLHFGNGTRLTVT.

The V gene is TRBV6-1, the J gene TRBJ1-4; no firm D call. Between the trimmed V and J ends, which lost 2 bases and 12 bases, there was a span of 10 bases. Germline lookup yields CDR1 MNHNS and CDR2 SASEGT. The CDR3 is made up of 12 amino acids. CDR3 amino acids: CASSEIPNQLFF. The CDR3 DNA reads as TGTGCCAGCAGTGAAATACCGAATCAACTGTTTTTT.

V usage is TRBV4-1 and J usage is TRBJ2-5; the match to TRBD1 covers 10 bases. The CDR3 covers 14 residues. The germline gives CDR1 MGHRA, CDR2 YSYEKL. Trimming cost V 4 bases and J 3 bases; bases outside gene matches: 2. The CDR3 region is CASSRGTGEETQYF. The CDR3 DNA is TGCGCCAGCAGCCGAGGGACAGGGGAAGAGACCCAGTACTTC.

This chain connects TRBV3-1 (or the pseudogene TRBV3-2) to TRBJ2-1, with D perhaps matching TRBD2 (7 bases). Germline lookup yields CDR1 LGHDT and CDR2 YNNKEL (reference sequence). The CDR3 consists of 12 residues. V lost 4 bases, J lost 15 bases, and 16 bases lay in between. CDR3 loop: CASSPGGGVPFF. CDR3 bases: TGTGCCAGCAGCCCAGGAGGGGGGGTCCCGTTCTTC.

The chain has TRBV4-1 and TRBJ1-2; D perhaps matches TRBD1 (5 bases). Deletions cut 4 bases from V and 4 bases from J, with 16 bases between. Per the germline V gene, CDR1 is MGHRA and CDR2 is YSYEKL. This CDR3 has 15 amino acids. CDR3 amino acids: CASSPEGSLGYGYTF. The CDR3 DNA sequence: TGCGCCAGCAGCCCAGAGGGGAGTTTGGGCTATGGCTACACCTTC.

The chain links TRBV5-1 to TRBJ2-1; maybe TRBD1 (7 bases). There are 15 residues in the CDR3. The germline gives CDR1 SGHRS, CDR2 YFSETQ. Trimming took off 7 bases at V and 9 bases at J, with 23 bases between the two ends. Here the CDR3 DNA reads TGCGCCAGCCTTGACCGACAGGGTACCGGGAGTGAGCAGTTCTTC. This translates into CASLDRQGTGSEQFF.